These 2 T cell receptor beta chains share one sample of origin, sequenced in a study of cytomegalovirus exposure and HLA in healthy donors. Amplification used 60 Vbeta primers and 13 Jbeta primers. Repertoires were generated with immunoSEQ multiplex PCR, while TCRdb's copy carries only in-frame clones and drops some. The repertoire holds around 160,000 clones, with about 73% as singletons. The sample was PBMCs. Receptors originate from a man aged 35 to 55 in good health and CMV-seropositive.

This chain uses TRBV7-2 with TRBJ1-1; 10 bases agree with TRBD1. Trimming removed 5 bases from V and 2 bases from J; junction bases left unmatched: 5. The CDR3 has 15 amino acids. Germline CDR1 SGHTA, CDR2 FQGNSA. The CDR3, as DNA: TGTGCCAGCAGCAAAGGGACAGGGGTTAACACTGAAGCTTTCTTT. Translation gives CASSKGTGVNTEAFF.

The chain links TRBV2 to TRBJ2-7, with 8 positions matching TRBD2. Trimming cost V 7 bases and J 7 bases; bases outside gene matches: 12. Germline V gives CDR1 SNHLY, CDR2 FYNNEI. CDR3 size: 14 residues. CDR3 residues: CASKEREFAGEQYF. DNA of the CDR3: TGTGCCAGCAAGGAGCGGGAGTTCGCGGGTGAGCAGTACTTC.